The 21 T cell receptor beta chains in this list originate from one sample, sequenced in a study of monozygotic twins with inflammatory bowel disease. Each CDR3 protein gets one entry in TCRdb, which reprocessed the 5' RACE reads and gives no DNA. The sample table sets out 350,000 to 400,000 distinct CDR3 sequences. The sequenced material came from blood. These receptor sequences come from a human donor with ulcerative colitis or Crohn's disease, or a healthy co-twin of an affected twin (not recorded which).

The chain recombines TRBV9 with TRBJ1-2. Germline V gene lookup returns CDR1 SGDLS and CDR2 YYNGEE. The CDR3 is made up of 14 amino acids. The CDR3 loop reads CASSPIPANYGYTF.

This chain connects TRBV5-1 to TRBJ1-1; TCRdb outputs TRBD1, but without DNA this stays unchecked. The CDR3 runs 15 residues. Germline CDR1 reads SGHRS; CDR2 reads YFSETQ. CDR3 residues: CASSPSQGASTEAFF.

The rearrangement uses TRBV19 and TRBJ2-7; TCRdb names TRBD2, which stays unverified in the absence of DNA. Germline lookup yields CDR1 LNHDA and CDR2 SQIVND (reference sequence). CDR3 length equals 12 residues. CDR3 sequence reads: CASSSGEDEQYF.

The chain recombines TRBV19 with TRBJ2-5; the D gene TCRdb calls, TRBD1, cannot be checked with no DNA. Germline V CDR1 and CDR2: LNHDA, SQIVND (reference sequence). CDR3 length equals 15 residues. CDR3 protein: CASSTDRTGQETQYF.

The CDR3 is CASSWGQAINYGYTF. The chain uses TRBV12-3 or TRBV12-4 and TRBJ1-2; TCRdb reports TRBD1, a call that lacks DNA to check it against. The CDR3 loop spans 15 amino acids.

The chain recombines TRBV10-3 with TRBJ2-5; TCRdb indicates TRBD1, and absent DNA this call remains unverified. CDR1 is ENHRY, CDR2 SYGVKD, per germline. The CDR3 has 14 residues. CDR3 protein: CAISWDLKQETQYF.

The CDR3: CASSLQGGKDEQFF. V usage is TRBV6-1 and J usage is TRBJ2-1; absent DNA, TCRdb's TRBD2 call cannot be checked. The CDR3 length is 14 residues. Germline values: CDR1 MNHNS, CDR2 SASEGT.

The chain carries TRBV2 and TRBJ1-6. CDR1 and CDR2 from the germline V gene are SNHLY and FYNNEI. There are 13 residues in the CDR3. This chain's CDR3 is CASRPESSLPLHF.

The chain uses TRBV20-1 and TRBJ1-1; TCRdb's D call of TRBD1 is untestable without DNA. The CDR3 covers 12 residues. Germline CDR1 is DFQATT and CDR2 is SNEGSKA (reference sequence). The CDR3: CSASSTGHEAFF.

The CDR3: CASSAGAVGTEAFF. The gene calls are TRBV19 and TRBJ1-1. Germline V CDR1 and CDR2: LNHDA, SQIVND (reference sequence). CDR3 length: 14 amino acids.

The J gene is TRBJ2-1, the V gene TRBV11-2. Germline lookup yields CDR1 SGHAT and CDR2 FQNNGV. This CDR3 contains 14 residues. This CDR3 reads CASSLVTYSAEQFF. Complete variable domain (other parts from reference TRBV11-2 and TRBJ2-1): EAGVAQSPRYKIIEKRQSVAFWCNPISGHATLYWYQQILGQGPKLLIQFQNNGVVDDSQLPKDRFSAERLKGVDSTLKIQPAKLEDSAVYLCASSLVTYSAEQFFGPGTRLTVL.

V usage is TRBV5-1 and J usage is TRBJ2-5; the D gene TCRdb calls, TRBD2, cannot be checked with no DNA. The CDR3 covers 18 residues. CDR1 is SGHRS and CDR2 is YFSETQ in the germline V gene. This CDR3 reads CASSLRAGSGGFQETQYF. Full variable domain (outside the CDR3, taken from reference TRBV5-1 and TRBJ2-5): KAGVTQTPRYLIKTRGQQVTLSCSPISGHRSVSWYQQTPGQGLQFLFEYFSETQRNKGNFPGRFSGRQFSNSRSEMNVSTLELGDSALYLCASSLRAGSGGFQETQYFGPGTRLLVL.

This rearrangement joins TRBV7-3 to TRBJ2-1. The CDR3 has 14 residues. Germline values: CDR1 SGHTA, CDR2 FQGTGA. This CDR3 reads CASSLFLDGNEQFF. The full variable domain, rest sourced from reference TRBV7-3 and TRBJ2-1, is GAGVSQTPSNKVTEKGKYVELRCDPISGHTALYWYRQSLGQGPEFLIYFQGTGAADDSGLPNDRFFAVRPEGSVSTLKIQRTERGDSAVYLCASSLFLDGNEQFFGPGTRLTVL.

The chain recombines TRBV6-2 or TRBV6-3 with TRBJ1-1; the D gene TCRdb calls, TRBD1, cannot be checked with no DNA. Germline lookup yields CDR1 MNHEY and CDR2 SVGEGT. CDR3 size: 16 residues. The CDR3 spells CASSSHSGGTDTEAFF.

V is TRBV12-3 or TRBV12-4 and J is TRBJ2-6; TCRdb lists TRBD1, though no DNA is available to test this call. The CDR3 has 16 amino acids. The CDR3 loop reads CASSLGLGAGANVLTF.

The rearrangement uses TRBV7-2 and TRBJ1-1. The CDR3 length is 15 residues. CDR1 is SGHTA, CDR2 FQGNSA, per germline. This CDR3 reads CASSLSRRKNTEAFF.

The chain carries TRBV4-2 and TRBJ2-7; checking the TCRdb D call of TRBD1 is not possible without DNA. The CDR3 covers 16 residues. Germline CDR1 and CDR2: LGHNA and YNFKEQ. The CDR3 sequence is CASSLGDRFSIYEQYF.

The V gene is TRBV7-2, the J gene TRBJ1-1. This CDR3 has 16 residues. Germline lookup yields CDR1 SGHTA and CDR2 FQGNSA. CDR3 sequence reads: CASSFFGRTLNTEAFF.

The chain couples TRBV12-3 or TRBV12-4 to TRBJ1-6; there is no DNA to check the TCRdb D call of TRBD1. The CDR3 is made up of 17 amino acids. CDR3 loop: CASSFGAPGQGNSPLHF.

CDR3 protein: CSAAGTPNTGELFF. This chain uses TRBV20-1 with TRBJ2-2; the D call from TCRdb, TRBD1, cannot be confirmed without DNA. Germline V gives CDR1 DFQATT, CDR2 SNEGSKA (reference sequence). The CDR3 totals 14 residues.

The rearrangement links TRBV28 to TRBJ1-5; TCRdb gives TRBD1 as the D gene, but with no DNA this cannot be confirmed. The CDR3 is made up of 13 amino acids. Germline V gene sequence: CDR1 MDHEN, CDR2 SYDVKM. The CDR3 is CASTQGFHQPQHF.